A single count supports the clone carrying this TCR beta chain. As yet, its antigen is unknown. The length of the CDR3 is 14 residues. The V gene lost 7 bases and the J gene lost 0 bases, with 10 bases spanning the gap. CDR1 is WNHNN and CDR2 is SYGVQD in the germline V gene (reference sequence). The entry originates in a study of CD8+ T cells in alopecia areata. Study information: At a dose of 5 to 10 mg twice daily, oral tofacitinib was given to treated patients. Tofacitinib treatment spanned 6 to 18 months, with 6 months off drug afterward. Notes on the study in general: Greater clonality was observed in lesional scalp samples, especially alopecia totalis/universalis, versus normal scalp. Sequencing of scalp samples also captures resident alphabeta T cells of normal skin.

TCR sequencing used cDNA made by reverse transcription of extracted RNA. The repertoire was sequenced with immunoSEQ multiplex PCR; TCRdb's copy has only in-frame clones and lacks some. The table lists some 200,000 clones, around 60% of them singletons. This clonotype was obtained from a human donor with alopecia areata. V is TRBV10-1 and J is TRBJ1-5, with D perhaps matching TRBD1 (6 bases). Here the sequenced sample was CD4+ T cells sorted from blood, taken at week 0. CDR3 sequence reads: CASKGGSSNQPQHF. CDR3 bases: TGCGCCAGCAAGGGGGGAAGTAGCAATCAGCCCCAGCATTTT.